The 3 T cell receptor beta chains below were found in one sample sequenced in a study of cytomegalovirus exposure and HLA in healthy donors. PCR was performed using 60 Vbeta and 13 Jbeta primers. The method was immunoSEQ multiplex PCR; TCRdb's version includes in-frame clones alone and lacks a portion of them. The sample holds over 90,000 clones, 60% to 80% seen once. The sample comprised PBMCs. The receptors stem from a woman aged 45-59 years in good health and CMV-seropositive.

This chain joins TRBV5-3 and TRBJ2-3; TRBD2 agrees at 13 bases. TRBV5-3 is an open reading frame, and its role is uncertain. The CDR3 extends over 15 amino acids. Unmatched junction bases numbered 12, after V lost 10 bases and J lost 7 bases. CDR3 in amino acids: CASPPLAGGPNTQYF. The CDR3 coding sequence is TGTGCCTCTCCCCCACTAGCGGGAGGGCCAAATACGCAGTATTTT.

The V call is TRBV11-3, the J call TRBJ2-5; TRBD2 agrees at 9 bases. Germline CDR1 SGHNT, CDR2 YENEEA. The CDR3 is 17 amino acids. The ends lost 6 bases at V and 0 bases at J; junction bases unmatched: 11. CDR3 loop: CASSSSRSGGYQETQYF. CDR3 sequence (DNA): TGTGCCAGCAGTTCCTCACGAAGCGGGGGGTACCAAGAGACCCAGTACTTC.

This clone was counted only a few times. The V and J genes are TRBV28 and TRBJ2-7; D gene unclear. Germline CDR1 and CDR2: MDHEN and SYDVKM. CDR3 length equals 11 residues. V lost 3 bases and J lost 8, with 8 bases in between. CDR3 DNA sequence: TGTGCCAGCAGTTTTCAGGATAAGCAGTACTTC. Amino acid sequence: CASSFQDKQYF.